This TCR beta chain was captured by sequencing in a study of shared clonotypes between healthy human individuals. At the level of the study: Those who served as donors were a couple of women and a few men between the ages of 18 and 49. Donors had three CD4 naive, three CD4 memory, two CD8 naive and one CD8 memory plate apiece.

This table comes from immunoSEQ multiplex PCR, and its TCRdb copy is limited to in-frame clones, with some not included. The sample gives 600,000 to 750,000 clones, roughly 87% of which show up once; 30% to 35% is in the top ten. Notes on the study in general: Sampling covered blood only; tissue repertoires likely differ.

V lost 10 bases to trimming and J lost 2 bases; unmatched junction nucleotides: 9. In germline, CDR1 is MNHEY, CDR2 SVGAGI. This CDR3 is 14 amino acids long. This clone has just one count. As yet, its antigen is unknown. The chain recombines TRBV6-5 with TRBJ2-7, with 9 bases identical to TRBD1. The sequenced sample consisted of memory CD8+ T cells from PBMCs. Subset here: CD45RO+ cells pooled with CCR7-negative TemRA cells. This TCR was recovered from a man younger than 35 in good health. Some clones in this sample may be carry-over from other donors' samples. This CDR3 reads CATRGGQGAYEQYF. In nucleotides, the CDR3 is TGTGCCACCCGCGGGGGACAGGGAGCCTACGAGCAGTACTTC.